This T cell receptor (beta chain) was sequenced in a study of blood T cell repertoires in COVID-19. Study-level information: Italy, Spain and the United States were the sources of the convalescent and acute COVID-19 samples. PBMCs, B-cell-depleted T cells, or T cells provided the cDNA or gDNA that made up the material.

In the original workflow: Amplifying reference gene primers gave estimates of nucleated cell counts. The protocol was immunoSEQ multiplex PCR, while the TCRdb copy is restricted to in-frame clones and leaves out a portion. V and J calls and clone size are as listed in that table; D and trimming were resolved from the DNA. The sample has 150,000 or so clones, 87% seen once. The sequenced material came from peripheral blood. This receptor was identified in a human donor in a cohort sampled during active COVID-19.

This CDR3 reads CASKGAGGELFF. CDR3 DNA sequence: TGTGCCAGCAAGGGGGCCGGCGGGGAGCTGTTTTTT. The rearrangement links TRBV6-5 to TRBJ2-2; TRBD1 aligns across 7 bases. The V gene's germline CDR1 is MNHEY and CDR2 SVGAGI. Trimming cost V 7 bases and J 7 bases; bases outside gene matches: 3. The CDR3 loop spans 12 amino acids.